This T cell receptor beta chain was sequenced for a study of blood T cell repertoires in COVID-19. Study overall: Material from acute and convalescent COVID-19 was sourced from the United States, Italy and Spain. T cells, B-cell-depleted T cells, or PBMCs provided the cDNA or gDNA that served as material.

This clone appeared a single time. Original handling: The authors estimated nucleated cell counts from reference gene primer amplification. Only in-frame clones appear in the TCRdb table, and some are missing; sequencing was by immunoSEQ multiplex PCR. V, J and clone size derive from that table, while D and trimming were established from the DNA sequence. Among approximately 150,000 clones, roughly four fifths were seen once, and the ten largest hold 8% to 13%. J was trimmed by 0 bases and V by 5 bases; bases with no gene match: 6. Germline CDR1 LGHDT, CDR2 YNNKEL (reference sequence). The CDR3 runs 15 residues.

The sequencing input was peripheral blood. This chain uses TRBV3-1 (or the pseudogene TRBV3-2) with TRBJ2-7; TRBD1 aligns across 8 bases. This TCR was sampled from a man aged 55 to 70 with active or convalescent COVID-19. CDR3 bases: TGTGCCAGCAGCTACCGGGACAGGCGCTCCTACGAGCAGTACTTC. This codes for CASSYRDRRSYEQYF.